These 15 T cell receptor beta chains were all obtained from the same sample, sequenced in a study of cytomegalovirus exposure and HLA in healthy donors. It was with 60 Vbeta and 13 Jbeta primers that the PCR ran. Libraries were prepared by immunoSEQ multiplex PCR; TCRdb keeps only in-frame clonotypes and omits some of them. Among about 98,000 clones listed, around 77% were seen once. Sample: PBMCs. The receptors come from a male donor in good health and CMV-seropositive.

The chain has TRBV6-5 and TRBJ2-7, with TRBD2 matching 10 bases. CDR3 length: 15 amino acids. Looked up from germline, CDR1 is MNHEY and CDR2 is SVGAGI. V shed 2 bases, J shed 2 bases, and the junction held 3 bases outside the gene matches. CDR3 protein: CASSYILAGAYEQYF. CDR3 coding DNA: TGTGCCAGCAGTTACATTCTAGCGGGAGCCTACGAGCAGTACTTC.

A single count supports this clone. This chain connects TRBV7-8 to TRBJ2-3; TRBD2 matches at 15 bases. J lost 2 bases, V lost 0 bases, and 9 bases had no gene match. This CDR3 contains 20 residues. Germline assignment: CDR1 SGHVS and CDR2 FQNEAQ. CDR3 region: CASSLALGTSGRLPTDTQYF. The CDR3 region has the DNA TGTGCCAGCAGCTTAGCACTGGGGACTAGCGGGAGGCTACCCACAGATACGCAGTATTTT.

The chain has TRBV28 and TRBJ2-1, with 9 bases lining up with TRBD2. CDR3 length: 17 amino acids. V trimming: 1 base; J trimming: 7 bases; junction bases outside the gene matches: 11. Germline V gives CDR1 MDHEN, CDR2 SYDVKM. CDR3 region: CASSLLILAGTWNEQFF. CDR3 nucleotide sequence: TGTGCCAGCAGTTTATTGATCCTAGCGGGGACTTGGAATGAGCAGTTCTTC.

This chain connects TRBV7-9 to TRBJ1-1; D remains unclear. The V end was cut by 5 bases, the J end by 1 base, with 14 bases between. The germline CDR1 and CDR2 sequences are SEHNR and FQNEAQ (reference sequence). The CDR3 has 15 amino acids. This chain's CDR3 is CASSPSLTENTEAFF. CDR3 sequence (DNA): TGTGCCAGCAGCCCCAGCCTAACAGAGAACACTGAAGCTTTCTTT.

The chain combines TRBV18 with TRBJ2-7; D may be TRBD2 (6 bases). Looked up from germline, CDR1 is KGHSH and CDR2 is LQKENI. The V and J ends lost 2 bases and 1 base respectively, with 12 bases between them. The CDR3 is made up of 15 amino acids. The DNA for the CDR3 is TGTGCCAGCTCACCAGGTTCCGGAGGGTCCTACGAGCAGTACTTC. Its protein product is CASSPGSGGSYEQYF.

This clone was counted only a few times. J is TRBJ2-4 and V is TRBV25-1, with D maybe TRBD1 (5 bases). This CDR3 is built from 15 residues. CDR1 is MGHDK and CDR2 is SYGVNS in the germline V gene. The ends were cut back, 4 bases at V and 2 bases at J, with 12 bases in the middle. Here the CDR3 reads CASSGGRQSKNIQYF. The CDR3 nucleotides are TGTGCCAGCAGTGGGGGCCGACAGTCCAAAAACATTCAGTACTTC.

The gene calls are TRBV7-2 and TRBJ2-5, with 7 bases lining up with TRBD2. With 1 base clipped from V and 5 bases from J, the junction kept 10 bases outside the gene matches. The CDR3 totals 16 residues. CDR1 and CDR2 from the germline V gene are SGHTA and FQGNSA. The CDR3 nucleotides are TGTGCCAGCAGCTTAGGCGTCCAGCGGGAAATGGAGACCCAGTACTTC. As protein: CASSLGVQREMETQYF.

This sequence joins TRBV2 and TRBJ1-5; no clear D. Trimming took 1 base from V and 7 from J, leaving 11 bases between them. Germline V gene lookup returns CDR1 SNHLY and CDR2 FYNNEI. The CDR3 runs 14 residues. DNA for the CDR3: TGTGCCAGCAGTGAAGGATCCCGGGTCCAGCCCCAGCATTTT. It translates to CASSEGSRVQPQHF.

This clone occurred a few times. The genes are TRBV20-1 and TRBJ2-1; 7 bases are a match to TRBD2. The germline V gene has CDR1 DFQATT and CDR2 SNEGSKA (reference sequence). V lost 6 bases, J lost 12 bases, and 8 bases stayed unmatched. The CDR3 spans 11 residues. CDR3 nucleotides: TGCAGTGCCACACTCCCTAGCGGGCAGTTCTTC. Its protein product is CSATLPSGQFF.

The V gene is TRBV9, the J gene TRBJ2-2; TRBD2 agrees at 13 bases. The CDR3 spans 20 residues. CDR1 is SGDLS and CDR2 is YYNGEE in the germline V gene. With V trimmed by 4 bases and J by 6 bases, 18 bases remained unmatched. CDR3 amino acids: CASSHPLRLAGGPEAGELFF. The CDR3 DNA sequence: TGTGCCAGCAGCCATCCTCTTAGACTAGCGGGAGGTCCGGAGGCCGGGGAGCTGTTTTTT.

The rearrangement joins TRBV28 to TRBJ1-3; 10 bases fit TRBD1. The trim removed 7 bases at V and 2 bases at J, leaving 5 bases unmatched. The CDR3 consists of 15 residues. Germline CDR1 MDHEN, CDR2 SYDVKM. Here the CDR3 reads CASTPGQGTGNTIYF. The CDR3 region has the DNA TGTGCCAGCACCCCGGGACAGGGGACTGGAAACACCATATATTTT. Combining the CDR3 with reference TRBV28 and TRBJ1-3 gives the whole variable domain DVKVTQSSRYLVKRTGEKVFLECVQDMDHENMFWYRQDPGLGLRLIYFSYDVKMKEKGDIPEGYSVSREKKERFSLILESASTNQTSMYLCASTPGQGTGNTIYFGEGSWLTVV.

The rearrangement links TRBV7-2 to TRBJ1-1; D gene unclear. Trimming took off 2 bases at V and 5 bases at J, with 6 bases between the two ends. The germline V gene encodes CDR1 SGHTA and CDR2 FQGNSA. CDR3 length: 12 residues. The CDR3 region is CASSLRSTEAFF. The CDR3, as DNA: TGTGCCAGCAGCTTAAGGAGTACTGAAGCTTTCTTT.

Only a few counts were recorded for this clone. The CDR3 DNA reads as TGTGCCAGCTTTACGGAGGGCCGCGGGAACGAGCAGTACTTC. Encoded protein: CASFTEGRGNEQYF. The J gene is TRBJ2-7, the V gene TRBV6-5; TRBD2 might be the D (6 bases). V was clipped by 8 bases and J by 5 bases, with 19 bases between them. In germline, CDR1 is MNHEY, CDR2 SVGAGI. The CDR3 runs 14 residues.

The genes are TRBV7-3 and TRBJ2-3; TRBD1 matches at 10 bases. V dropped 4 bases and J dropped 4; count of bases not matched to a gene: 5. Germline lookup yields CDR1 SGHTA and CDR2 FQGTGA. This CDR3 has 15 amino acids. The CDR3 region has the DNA TGTGCCAGCAGCTCCTCCGGGACAGGGGCAGATACGCAGTATTTT. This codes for CASSSSGTGADTQYF.

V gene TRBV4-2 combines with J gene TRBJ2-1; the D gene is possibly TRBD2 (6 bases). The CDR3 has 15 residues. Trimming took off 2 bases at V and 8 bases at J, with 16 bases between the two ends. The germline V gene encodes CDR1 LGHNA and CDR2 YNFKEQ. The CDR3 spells CASSQKQDGSHEQFF. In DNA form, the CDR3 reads TGTGCCAGCAGCCAAAAACAGGACGGGAGTCATGAGCAGTTCTTC.